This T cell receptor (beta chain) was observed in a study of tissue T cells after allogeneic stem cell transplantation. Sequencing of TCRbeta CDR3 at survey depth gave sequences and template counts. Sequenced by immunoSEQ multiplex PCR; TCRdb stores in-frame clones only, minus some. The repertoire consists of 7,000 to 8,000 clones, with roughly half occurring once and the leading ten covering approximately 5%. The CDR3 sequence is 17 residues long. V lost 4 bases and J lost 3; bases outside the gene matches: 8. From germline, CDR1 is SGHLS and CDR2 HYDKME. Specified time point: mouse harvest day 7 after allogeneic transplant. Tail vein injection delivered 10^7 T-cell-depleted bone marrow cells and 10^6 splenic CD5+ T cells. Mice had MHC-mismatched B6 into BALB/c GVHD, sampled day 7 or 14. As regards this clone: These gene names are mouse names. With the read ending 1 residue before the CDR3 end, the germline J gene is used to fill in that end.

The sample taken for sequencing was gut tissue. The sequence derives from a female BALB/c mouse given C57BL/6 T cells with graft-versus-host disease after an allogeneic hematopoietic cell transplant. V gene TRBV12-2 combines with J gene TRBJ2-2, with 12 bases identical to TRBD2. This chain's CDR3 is CASSLTGGARDTGQLYF. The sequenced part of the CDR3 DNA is TGTGCCAGCTCCCTGACTGGGGGGGCGCGGGACACCGGGCAGCTCTAC.